This T cell receptor (beta chain) was obtained from a study of T cell repertoires in cytomegalovirus infection. This clonotype was counted ten times or more. Its matching antigen is unknown. The CDR3 extends over 15 amino acids. Germline-derived CDR1 and CDR2 are SGHTA and FQGNSA. Trimming removed 5 bases from V and 3 bases from J, with 16 bases in between. Study findings and constraints: The response measured ex vivo was dominated by TCR beta clonotypes (HLA-C-restricted and CMV-specific).

TCRdb re-derived calls from the reads in MiXCR, one entry per CDR3 protein. The sample includes approximately 390,000 distinct CDR3 sequences, roughly 36% of them seen just once. This TCR was sampled from a human donor in good health (CMV status not recorded). Some clones in this sample may be carry-over from other donors' samples. This rearrangement joins TRBV7-2 to TRBJ2-5; possibly TRBD1 for D (5 bases). Source: cultured PBMCs, taken from culture after CMV antigen stimulation. The CDR3 sequence is CASSPRVGREETQYF. The CDR3 region has the DNA TGTGCCAGCAGCCCAAGGGTGGGGCGCGAAGAGACCCAGTACTTC.